One and the same sample provided the 17 T cell receptor beta chains below, sequenced in a study of OX40 agonist ivuxolimab in advanced cancers. Here immunoSEQ multiplex PCR was the method, and the copy in TCRdb shows in-frame clones only, minus some. This sample has roughly 72,000 clones, with 85% to 95% found just once. The material was CD4+ or CD8+ T cells sorted from blood, obtained in a trial of the OX40 agonist ivuxolimab. The receptors come from an adult with an advanced solid tumor such as melanoma, head and neck, liver or kidney cancer.

The chain combines TRBV19 with TRBJ2-7; 13 positions agree with TRBD2. CDR3 size: 15 residues. The germline V gene encodes CDR1 LNHDA and CDR2 SQIVND (reference sequence). The ends lost 5 bases at V and 3 bases at J; junction bases unmatched: 4. CDR3 sequence reads: CASSAGTSGIYEQYF. In DNA, the CDR3 is TGTGCCAGTAGTGCAGGGACTAGCGGGATCTACGAGCAGTACTTC.

The J gene is TRBJ1-1, the V gene TRBV5-1; 8 nucleotides agree with TRBD1. V trimming: 3 bases; J trimming: 5 bases; junction bases outside the gene matches: 9. Per the germline V gene, CDR1 is SGHRS and CDR2 is YFSETQ. The CDR3 spans 15 residues. CDR3 DNA sequence: TGCGCCAGCAGCTGGACAGGGAAAGGAGGAACTGAAGCTTTCTTT. Its protein product is CASSWTGKGGTEAFF. Full variable domain (outside the CDR3, taken from reference TRBV5-1 and TRBJ1-1): KAGVTQTPRYLIKTRGQQVTLSCSPISGHRSVSWYQQTPGQGLQFLFEYFSETQRNKGNFPGRFSGRQFSNSRSEMNVSTLELGDSALYLCASSWTGKGGTEAFFGQGTRLTVV.

This chain links TRBV4-1 with TRBJ2-1, with 7 bases fitting TRBD2. J gave up 6 bases and V 0 bases, and 11 bases lay outside the gene matches. The CDR3 sequence is 17 residues long. Per germline, CDR1 MGHRA and CDR2 YSYEKL. For the CDR3, the DNA is TGCGCCAGCAGCCAAGAGGAGGCGGGAGTTACCTCCAATGAGCAGTTCTTC. This sequence encodes CASSQEEAGVTSNEQFF.

This clone occurred a few times. V is TRBV7-6 and J is TRBJ2-7, with D possibly being TRBD1 or TRBD2 (5 bases each). Germline assignment: CDR1 SGHVS and CDR2 FNYEAQ. This CDR3 is built from 13 residues. V lost 4 bases and J lost 0, with 7 bases in between. CDR3 in DNA: TGTGCCAGCAGCTCAGGGAGCTCCTACGAGCAGTACTTC. It encodes CASSSGSSYEQYF.

The gene calls are TRBV7-6 and TRBJ2-3; D remains unclear. V lost 3 bases and J 1 base, leaving 2 bases between the germline ends. Germline loops: CDR1 SGHVS, CDR2 FNYEAQ. This CDR3 contains 12 residues. The CDR3 DNA is TGTGCCAGCAGCTTCCGCACAGATACGCAGTATTTT. It yields the protein CASSFRTDTQYF.

The chain recombines TRBV19 with TRBJ2-7; 10 bases fit TRBD1. CDR1 and CDR2 from the germline V gene are LNHDA and SQIVND (reference sequence). Germline trimming cut 2 bases from V and 3 bases from J; bases unmatched to any gene: 7. The CDR3 extends over 16 amino acids. The CDR3 DNA is TGTGCCAGTAGTATACTCTCCGGGACAGGGGTCTACGAGCAGTACTTC. The encoded protein is CASSILSGTGVYEQYF. Based on the CDR3 plus reference TRBV19 and TRBJ2-7, the full variable domain is DGGITQSPKYLFRKEGQNVTLSCEQNLNHDAMYWYRQDPGQGLRLIYYSQIVNDFQKGDIAEGYSVSREKKESFPLTVTSAQKNPTAFYLCASSILSGTGVYEQYFGPGTRLTVT.

The rearrangement links TRBV4-1 to TRBJ2-7; tentative D call: TRBD2 (6 bases). Trimming left V 0 bases short and J 6 bases short, with 12 bases between. The CDR3 runs 14 residues. CDR1 is MGHRA, CDR2 YSYEKL, per germline. The CDR3 nucleotides are TGCGCCAGCAGCCAAGAGACGGGACTCCTCGAGCAGTACTTC. Its protein product is CASSQETGLLEQYF.

This clone was recorded only once. The rearrangement uses TRBV4-3 and TRBJ1-3; D not certain. Germline lookup yields CDR1 LGHNA and CDR2 YSLEER. The V end was cut by 4 bases, the J end by 4 bases, with 8 bases between. This CDR3 region has 13 residues. The DNA for the CDR3 is TGCGCCAGCAGCCCGCCCGGGGGAAACACCATATATTTT. It encodes CASSPPGGNTIYF.

The rearrangement links TRBV25-1 to TRBJ2-5; the D is unclear. The germline V and J ends were trimmed by 3 bases and 1 base, with 6 bases remaining between them. The CDR3 extends over 13 amino acids. The germline V gene encodes CDR1 MGHDK and CDR2 SYGVNS. The CDR3 protein is CASSEGIQETQYF. The CDR3 nucleotides read TGTGCCAGCAGTGAGGGGATCCAAGAGACCCAGTACTTC.

The CDR3, as DNA: TGTGCCAGCAGTTTGGGGGACAGATTGAACACTGAAGCTTTCTTT. It translates to CASSLGDRLNTEAFF. V usage is TRBV28 and J usage is TRBJ1-1, with TRBD1 matching 7 bases. The CDR3 length is 15 residues. After removal of 3 bases from V and 0 bases from J, the junction contained 4 bases not matched to a gene. Germline loops: CDR1 MDHEN, CDR2 SYDVKM.

The rearrangement uses TRBV6-4 and TRBJ1-1; 8 bases match TRBD1. Germline V gene lookup returns CDR1 MRHNA and CDR2 SNTAGT. Trimming removed 0 bases from V and 7 bases from J; junction bases left unmatched: 4. The CDR3 spans 14 residues. This chain's CDR3 is CASSDSATGDEAFF. The CDR3 DNA is TGTGCCAGCAGTGACTCTGCGACAGGGGATGAAGCTTTCTTT.

This sequence joins TRBV15 and TRBJ1-5; weak D call: TRBD1 (5 bases). V lost 2 bases, J lost 1 base, and 12 bases lay in between. The germline V gene has CDR1 LNHNV and CDR2 YYDKDF (reference sequence). The CDR3 covers 16 residues. CDR3: CATSRRGLDSNQPQHF. Here the CDR3 DNA reads TGTGCCACCAGCAGACGGGGCCTGGACAGCAATCAGCCCCAGCATTTT.

The rearrangement uses TRBV28 and TRBJ1-2; D unresolved. Germline CDR1 reads MDHEN; CDR2 reads SYDVKM. CDR3 size: 13 residues. The V and J ends lost 6 bases and 3 bases respectively, with 11 bases between them. The CDR3 region is CASRFVGYYGYTF. The CDR3 DNA reads TGTGCCAGCAGATTTGTAGGTTACTATGGCTACACCTTC.

The chain joins TRBV7-6 to TRBJ1-1; D gene ambiguous. Looked up from germline, CDR1 is SGHVS and CDR2 is FNYEAQ. This CDR3 spans 11 amino acids. V was clipped by 5 bases and J by 5 bases, with 6 bases between them. The CDR3 loop reads CASSHGTEAFF. DNA for the CDR3: TGTGCCAGCAGCCATGGGACTGAAGCTTTCTTT.

The chain recombines TRBV5-4 with TRBJ1-2; D unclear. The CDR3 length is 11 residues. Germline V CDR1 and CDR2: SGHNT, YYREEE (reference sequence). Trimming stripped 5 bases from V and 1 base from J, with 3 bases between. CDR3 region: CASSLNYGYTF. Here the CDR3 DNA reads TGTGCCAGCAGTCTTAACTATGGCTACACCTTC.

J is TRBJ2-5 and V is TRBV28; 9 bases map to TRBD2. This CDR3 is 16 amino acids long. From germline, CDR1 is MDHEN and CDR2 SYDVKM. Trimming removed 1 base from V and 1 base from J; junction bases left unmatched: 4. The DNA for the CDR3 is TGTGCCAGCAGTTTATTCCTAGCGGGACGCCAAGAGACCCAGTACTTC. Amino acids: CASSLFLAGRQETQYF. Supplemented by reference TRBV28 and TRBJ2-5, the full variable domain reads DVKVTQSSRYLVKRTGEKVFLECVQDMDHENMFWYRQDPGLGLRLIYFSYDVKMKEKGDIPEGYSVSREKKERFSLILESASTNQTSMYLCASSLFLAGRQETQYFGPGTRLLVL.

The CDR3 nucleotides are TGCGCCAGCAGCCTACGGACGGTGGGTAAGAACACTGAAGCTTTCTTT. It codes for CASSLRTVGKNTEAFF. The V gene is TRBV5-1, the J gene TRBJ1-1; D unresolved. There are 16 residues in the CDR3. From germline, CDR1 is SGHRS and CDR2 YFSETQ. Trimming pared 4 bases from V and 1 base from J, leaving 17 bases between. The full variable domain, with the rest looked up from reference TRBV5-1 and TRBJ1-1, is KAGVTQTPRYLIKTRGQQVTLSCSPISGHRSVSWYQQTPGQGLQFLFEYFSETQRNKGNFPGRFSGRQFSNSRSEMNVSTLELGDSALYLCASSLRTVGKNTEAFFGQGTRLTVV.